The clone carrying this T cell receptor beta chain was seen ten or more times. The target antigen is unknown. The same CDR3 is also encoded by other DNA sequences in this sample. This entry belongs to a study of shared clonotypes between healthy human individuals. Notes on the study in general: Sampling was confined to blood; repertoires within tissues likely differ.

Healthy adults negative for HIV, lacking recent acute infections or vaccinations, served as donors. Genomic DNA of each subset was evenly split across several immunoSEQ plates. Input per replicate PCR of unsorted PBMC was approximately 300 ng DNA, corresponding to approximately 30,000 T cell genomes. Produced via immunoSEQ multiplex PCR; TCRdb's table is partial and in-frame only. The repertoire holds 450,000 to 600,000 clones, with 75% to 85% as singletons. Germline-derived CDR1 and CDR2 are SGHAT and FQDESV (reference sequence). Trimming pared 3 bases from V and 6 bases from J, leaving 8 bases between. There are 12 residues in the CDR3.

Sample: PBMCs. The chain is built from TRBV11-1 and TRBJ1-1; no definite D call. This TCR was recovered from a woman aged 40-49 years in good health. Some clones in this sample may be carry-over from other donors' samples. CDR3 region: CASSFDRAEAFF. The CDR3 DNA follows: TGTGCCAGCAGCTTTGATCGGGCTGAAGCTTTCTTT.